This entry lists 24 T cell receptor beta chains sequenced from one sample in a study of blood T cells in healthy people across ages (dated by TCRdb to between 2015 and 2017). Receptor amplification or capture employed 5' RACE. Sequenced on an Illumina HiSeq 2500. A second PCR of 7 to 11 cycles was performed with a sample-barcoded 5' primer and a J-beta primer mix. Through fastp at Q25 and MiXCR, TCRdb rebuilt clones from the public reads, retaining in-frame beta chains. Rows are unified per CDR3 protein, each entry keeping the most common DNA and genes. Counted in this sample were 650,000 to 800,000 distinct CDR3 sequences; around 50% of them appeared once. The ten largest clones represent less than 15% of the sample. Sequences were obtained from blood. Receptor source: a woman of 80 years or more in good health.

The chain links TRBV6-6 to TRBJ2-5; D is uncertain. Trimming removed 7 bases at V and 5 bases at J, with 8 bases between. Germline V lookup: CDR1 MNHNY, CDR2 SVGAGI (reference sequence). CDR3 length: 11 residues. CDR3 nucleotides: TGTGCCAGCAATCTTGGCGAGACCCAGTACTTC. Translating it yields CASNLGETQYF.

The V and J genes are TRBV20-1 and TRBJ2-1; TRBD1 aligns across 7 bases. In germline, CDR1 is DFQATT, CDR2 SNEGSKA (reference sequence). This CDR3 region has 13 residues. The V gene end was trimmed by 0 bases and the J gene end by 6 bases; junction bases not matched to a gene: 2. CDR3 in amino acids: CSARDDRVNEQFF. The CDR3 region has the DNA TGCAGTGCTAGAGATGACAGGGTCAATGAGCAGTTCTTC.

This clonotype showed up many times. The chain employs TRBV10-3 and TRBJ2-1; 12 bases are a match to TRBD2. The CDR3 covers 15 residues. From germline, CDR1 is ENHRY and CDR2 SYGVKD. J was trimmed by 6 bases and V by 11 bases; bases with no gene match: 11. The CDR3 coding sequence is TGTGCCGTGCGGACTAGCGGGACCCTTTCCAATGAGCAGTTCTTC. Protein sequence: CAVRTSGTLSNEQFF.

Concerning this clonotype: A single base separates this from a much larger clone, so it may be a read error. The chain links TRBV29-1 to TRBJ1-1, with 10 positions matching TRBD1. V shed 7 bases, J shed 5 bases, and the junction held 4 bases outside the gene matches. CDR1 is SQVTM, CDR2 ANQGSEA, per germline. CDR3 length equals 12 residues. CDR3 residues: CSGQGAYTEAFF. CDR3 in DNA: TGCAGCGGACAGGGGGCATATACTGAAGCTTTCTTT. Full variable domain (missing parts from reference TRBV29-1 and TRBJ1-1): SAVISQKPSRDICQRGTSLTIQCQVDSQVTMMFWYRQQPGQSLTLIATANQGSEATYESGFVIDKFPISRPNLTFSTLTVSNMSPEDSSIYLCSGQGAYTEAFFGQGTRLTVV.

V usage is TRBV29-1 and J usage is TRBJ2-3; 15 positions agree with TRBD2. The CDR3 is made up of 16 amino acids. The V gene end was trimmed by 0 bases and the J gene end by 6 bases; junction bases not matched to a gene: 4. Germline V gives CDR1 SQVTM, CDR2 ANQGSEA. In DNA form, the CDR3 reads TGCAGCGTTGAAGATCTAGGACTAGCGGGGGGGGATACGCAGTATTTT. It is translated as CSVEDLGLAGGDTQYF.

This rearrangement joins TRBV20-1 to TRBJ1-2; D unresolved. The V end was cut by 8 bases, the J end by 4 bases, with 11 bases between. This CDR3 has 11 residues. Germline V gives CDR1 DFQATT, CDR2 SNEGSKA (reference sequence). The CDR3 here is CSRPGAYGYTF. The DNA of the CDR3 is TGCAGTAGGCCGGGTGCCTATGGCTACACCTTC.

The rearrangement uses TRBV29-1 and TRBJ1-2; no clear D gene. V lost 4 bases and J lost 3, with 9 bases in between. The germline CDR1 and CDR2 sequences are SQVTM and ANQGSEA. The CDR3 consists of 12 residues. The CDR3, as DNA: TGCAGCGTTGTGGCGGTGGACTATGGCTACACCTTC. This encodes CSVVAVDYGYTF.

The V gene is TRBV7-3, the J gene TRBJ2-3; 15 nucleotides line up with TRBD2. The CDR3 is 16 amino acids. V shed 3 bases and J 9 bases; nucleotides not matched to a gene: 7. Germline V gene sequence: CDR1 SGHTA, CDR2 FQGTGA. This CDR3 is CASSLDTGTSGRTQYF. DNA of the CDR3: TGTGCCAGCAGCTTGGACACCGGGACTAGCGGGAGGACGCAGTATTTT.

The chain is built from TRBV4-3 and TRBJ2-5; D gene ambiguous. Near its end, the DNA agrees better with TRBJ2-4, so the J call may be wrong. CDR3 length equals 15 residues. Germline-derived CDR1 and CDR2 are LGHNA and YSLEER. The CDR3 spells CASSQEAQSKNIQYF. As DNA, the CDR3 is TGCGCCAGCAGCCAAGAGGCGCAGAGCAAAAACATTCAGTACTTC.

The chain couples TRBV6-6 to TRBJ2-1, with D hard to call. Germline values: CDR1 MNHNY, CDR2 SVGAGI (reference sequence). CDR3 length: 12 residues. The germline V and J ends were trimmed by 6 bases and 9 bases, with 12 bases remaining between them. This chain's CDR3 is CASSPSLGEQFF. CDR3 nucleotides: TGTGCCAGCAGCCCTAGTCTGGGTGAGCAGTTCTTC.

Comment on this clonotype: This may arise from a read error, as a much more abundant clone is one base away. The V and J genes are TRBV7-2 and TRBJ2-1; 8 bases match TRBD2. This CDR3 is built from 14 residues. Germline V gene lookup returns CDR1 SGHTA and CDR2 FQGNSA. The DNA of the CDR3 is TGTGCCAACAGCTCCGGGACTAGTTTCAGCGAGCAGTTCTTC. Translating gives CANSSGTSFSEQFF.

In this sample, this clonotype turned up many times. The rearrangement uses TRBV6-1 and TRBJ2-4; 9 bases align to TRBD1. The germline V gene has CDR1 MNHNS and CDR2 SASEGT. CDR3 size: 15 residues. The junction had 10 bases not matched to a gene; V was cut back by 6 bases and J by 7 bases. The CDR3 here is CASREERGQGNIQYF. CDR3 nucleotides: TGTGCCAGCAGGGAGGAGCGGGGACAGGGTAACATTCAGTACTTC.

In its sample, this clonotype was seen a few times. CDR3 in DNA: TGTGCCAGCAGCTTAGGTCCCTACGATATACTAGGGGACAGGGGGCGCGAGGGTACTGAAGCTTTCTTT. Protein product: CASSLGPYDILGDRGREGTEAFF. The V call is TRBV7-3, the J call TRBJ1-1; 12 bases align to TRBD1. Trimming at V came to 2 bases and at J to 5 bases, leaving 27 bases not matched to a gene. This CDR3 region has 23 residues. Germline V gives CDR1 SGHTA, CDR2 FQGTGA.

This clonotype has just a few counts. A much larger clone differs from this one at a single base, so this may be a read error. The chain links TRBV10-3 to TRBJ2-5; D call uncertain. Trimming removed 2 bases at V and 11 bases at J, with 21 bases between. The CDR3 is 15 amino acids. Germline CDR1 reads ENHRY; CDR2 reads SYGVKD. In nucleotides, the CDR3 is TGTGCCATCAGTGAGGGGATTCTACCCCACAATGAGCAGTACTTC. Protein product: CAISEGILPHNEQYF.

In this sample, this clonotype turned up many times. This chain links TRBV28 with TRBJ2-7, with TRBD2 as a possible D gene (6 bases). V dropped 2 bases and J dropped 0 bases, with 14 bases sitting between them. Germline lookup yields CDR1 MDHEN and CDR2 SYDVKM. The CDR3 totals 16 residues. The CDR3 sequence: CASSLHGGTFSYEQYF. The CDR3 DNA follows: TGTGCCAGCAGTTTACATGGGGGGACCTTCTCCTACGAGCAGTACTTC.

The CDR3 spells CASIFPLIGQPQHF. The CDR3 DNA follows: TGTGCCAGCATTTTCCCCCTAATAGGTCAGCCCCAGCATTTT. The chain links TRBV28 to TRBJ1-5, with no clear D. V was clipped by 7 bases and J by 6 bases, with 16 bases between them. Per the germline V gene, CDR1 is MDHEN and CDR2 is SYDVKM. This CDR3 contains 14 residues.

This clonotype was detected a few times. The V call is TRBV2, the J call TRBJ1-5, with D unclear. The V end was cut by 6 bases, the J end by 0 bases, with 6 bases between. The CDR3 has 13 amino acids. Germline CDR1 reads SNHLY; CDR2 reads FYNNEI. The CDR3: CASRDYSNQPQHF. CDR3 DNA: TGTGCCAGCAGAGATTATAGCAATCAGCCCCAGCATTTT.

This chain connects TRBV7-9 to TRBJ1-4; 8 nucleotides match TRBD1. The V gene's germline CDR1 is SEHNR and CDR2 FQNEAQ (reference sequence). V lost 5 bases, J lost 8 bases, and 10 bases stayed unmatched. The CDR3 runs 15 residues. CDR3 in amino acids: CASSPGQGLREKLFF. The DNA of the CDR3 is TGTGCCAGCAGCCCCGGACAGGGCCTAAGAGAAAAACTGTTTTTT. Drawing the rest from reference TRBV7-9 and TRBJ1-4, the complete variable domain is DTGVSQNPRHKITKRGQNVTFRCDPISEHNRLYWYRQTLGQGPEFLTYFQNEAQLEKSRLLSDRFSAERPKGSFSTLEIQRTEQGDSAMYLCASSPGQGLREKLFFGSGTQLSVL.

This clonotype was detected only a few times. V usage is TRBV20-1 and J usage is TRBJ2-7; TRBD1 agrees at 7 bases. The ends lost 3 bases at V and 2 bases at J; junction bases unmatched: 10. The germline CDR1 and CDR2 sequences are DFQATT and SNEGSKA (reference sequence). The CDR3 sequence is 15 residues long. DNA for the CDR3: TGCAGTGCTAGGATCGACAGGGAAGGTCCCTACGAGCAGTACTTC. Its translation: CSARIDREGPYEQYF.

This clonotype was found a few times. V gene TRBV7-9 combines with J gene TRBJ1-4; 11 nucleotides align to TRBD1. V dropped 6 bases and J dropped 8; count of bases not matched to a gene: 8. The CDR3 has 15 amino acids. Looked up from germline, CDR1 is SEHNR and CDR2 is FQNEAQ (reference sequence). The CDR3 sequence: CASSRAGTGGEKLFF. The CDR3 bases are TGTGCCAGCAGTCGTGCCGGGACAGGGGGGGAAAAACTGTTTTTT.

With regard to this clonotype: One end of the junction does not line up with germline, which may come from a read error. DNA of the CDR3: TGTGTCAGCAGTCGTACAGGGGTGTTTTCTATAGATGAGCAGTACTTC. This translates into CVSSRTGVFSIDEQYF. The V gene is TRBV7-9, the J gene TRBJ2-4, with 7 bases identical to TRBD1. The CDR3 sequence is 16 residues long. Germline-derived CDR1 and CDR2 are SEHNR and FQNEAQ (reference sequence).

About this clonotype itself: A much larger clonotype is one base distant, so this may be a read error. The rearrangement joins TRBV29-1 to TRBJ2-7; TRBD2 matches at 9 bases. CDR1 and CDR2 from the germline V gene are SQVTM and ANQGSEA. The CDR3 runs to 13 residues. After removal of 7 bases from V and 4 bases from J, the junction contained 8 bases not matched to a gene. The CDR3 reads CSALTSGDYEQYF. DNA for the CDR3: TGCAGCGCCCTGACTAGCGGAGATTACGAGCAGTACTTC.

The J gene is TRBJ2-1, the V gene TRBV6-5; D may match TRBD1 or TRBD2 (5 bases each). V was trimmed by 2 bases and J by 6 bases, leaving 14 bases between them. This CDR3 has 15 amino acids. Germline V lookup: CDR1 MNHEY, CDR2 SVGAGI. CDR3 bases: TGTGCCAGCAGTTACCGCCTCGGGGCTTTCAATGAGCAGTTCTTC. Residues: CASSYRLGAFNEQFF.

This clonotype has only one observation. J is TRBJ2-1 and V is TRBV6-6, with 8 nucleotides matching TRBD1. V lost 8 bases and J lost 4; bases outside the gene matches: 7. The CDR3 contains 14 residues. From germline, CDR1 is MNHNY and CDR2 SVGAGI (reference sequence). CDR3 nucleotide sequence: TGTGCCAGCCATCTCGGGACAGGATACAATGAGCAGTTCTTC. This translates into CASHLGTGYNEQFF.